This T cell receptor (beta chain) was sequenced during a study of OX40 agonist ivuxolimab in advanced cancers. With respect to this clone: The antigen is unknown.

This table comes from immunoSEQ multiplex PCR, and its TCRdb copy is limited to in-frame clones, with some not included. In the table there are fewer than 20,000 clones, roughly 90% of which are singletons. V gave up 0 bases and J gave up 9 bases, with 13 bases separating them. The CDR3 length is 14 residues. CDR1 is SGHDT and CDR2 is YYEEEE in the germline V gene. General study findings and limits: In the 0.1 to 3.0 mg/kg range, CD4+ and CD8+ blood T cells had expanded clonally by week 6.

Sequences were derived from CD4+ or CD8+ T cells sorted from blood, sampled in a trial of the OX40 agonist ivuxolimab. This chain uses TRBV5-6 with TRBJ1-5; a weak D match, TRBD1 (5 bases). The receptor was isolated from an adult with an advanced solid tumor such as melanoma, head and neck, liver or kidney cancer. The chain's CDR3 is CASSLAGGVWPQHF. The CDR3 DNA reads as TGTGCCAGCAGCTTGGCCGGGGGAGTTTGGCCCCAGCATTTT.